The rows below give T cell receptor beta chains drawn from one sample of a study of T-cell memory formation after mild COVID-19. TCRdb re-analysed the 5' RACE reads in MiXCR, keeping a single row per CDR3 protein. The data contain more than 35,000 distinct CDR3 sequences, about 6% of them singletons. Sequenced: PBMCs or a T cell subset sorted from them (not recorded which). These receptors were obtained from an adult who had mild COVID-19 (a few samples of this study predate the infection). Cell type and time point are not known. The conserved cysteine and the conserved F or W are not part of the CDR3 here. The order of the fields is V gene, clone size, J gene, CDR3 protein. A row's size may be missing; if present it is once, few, many or a size class.

>TRBV24-1|many|TRBJ2-7
ATSDLRPTQPGLVHYEQY
>TRBV9|-|TRBJ2-5
ASSGGGPGETQY
>TRBV20-1|few|TRBJ2-1
SATPPLGVYNEQF
>TRBV7-3|many|TRBJ2-3
ASSFIRDRGRTDTQY
>TRBV7-9|few|TRBJ1-2
ASSLVNYGYT
>TRBV3-1|-|TRBJ1-1
ASSQAGSGVDTEAF
>TRBV5-1|medium-sized|TRBJ2-1
ASSRLIPSSGGRDNEQF
>TRBV18|many|TRBJ2-3
ASSLNKGSTDTQY
>TRBV12-3/TRBV12-4|medium-sized|TRBJ2-5
ASSWDQETQY
>TRBV12-3/TRBV12-4|-|TRBJ2-5
ASSLVEGASRKTQY
>TRBV11-1|few|TRBJ2-3
ASSRMYGTHTDTQY
>TRBV9|-|TRBJ1-1
ASSVGGPEAF
>TRBV6-4|few|TRBJ1-1
AERGRGTEAF
>TRBV10-3|few|TRBJ2-3
AISESGTDTQY
>TRBV20-1|many|TRBJ2-1
SAEGQGAYNEQF
>TRBV7-6|-|TRBJ1-4
ASRRRGDGEEKLF
>TRBV5-1|many|TRBJ2-1
ASSLDAIEQF
>TRBV3-1|-|TRBJ2-1
ASSPRGQGRSEQF
>TRBV20-1|-|TRBJ2-7
SARDPSGVLYEQY
>TRBV30|few|TRBJ1-4
AWSARVGLEKLF
>TRBV20-1|many|TRBJ2-2
SAKRMAAGELF
>TRBV7-2|few|TRBJ1-5
ASSLRPGQGSSSNQPQH
>TRBV7-2|many|TRBJ2-1
ASSLAYEQF
>TRBV20-1|-|TRBJ2-2
SASDLTHTGELF
>TRBV5-6|many|TRBJ2-2
ASSPDWNLNTGELF
>TRBV30|-|TRBJ1-5
AWSVGDSNQPQH
>TRBV13|few|TRBJ2-7
ASSLAQREQY
>TRBV7-9|many|TRBJ1-4
ASSPSLRGGEKLF